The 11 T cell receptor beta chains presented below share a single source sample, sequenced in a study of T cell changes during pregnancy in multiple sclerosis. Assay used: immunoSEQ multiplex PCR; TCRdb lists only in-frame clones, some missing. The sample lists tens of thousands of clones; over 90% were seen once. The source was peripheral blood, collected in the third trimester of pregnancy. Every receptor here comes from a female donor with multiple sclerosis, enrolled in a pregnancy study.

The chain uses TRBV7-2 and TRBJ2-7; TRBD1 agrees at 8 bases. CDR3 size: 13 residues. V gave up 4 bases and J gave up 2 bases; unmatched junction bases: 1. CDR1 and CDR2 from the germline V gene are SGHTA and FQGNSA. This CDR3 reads CASSSQGAYEQYF. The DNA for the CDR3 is TGTGCCAGCAGCTCACAGGGGGCCTACGAGCAGTACTTC.

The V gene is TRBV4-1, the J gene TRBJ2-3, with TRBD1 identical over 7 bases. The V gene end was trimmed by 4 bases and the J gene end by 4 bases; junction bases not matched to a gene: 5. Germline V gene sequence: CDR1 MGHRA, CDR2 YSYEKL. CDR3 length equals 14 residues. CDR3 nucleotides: TGCGCCAGCAGCCTCCGGACAGGACCAGATACGCAGTATTTT. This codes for CASSLRTGPDTQYF.

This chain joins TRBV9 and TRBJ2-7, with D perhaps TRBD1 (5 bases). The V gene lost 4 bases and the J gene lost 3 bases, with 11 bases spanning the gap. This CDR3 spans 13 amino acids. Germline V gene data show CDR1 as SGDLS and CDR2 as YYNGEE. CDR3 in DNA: TGTGCCAGCAGCCCCGGGCAGGGCTACGAGCAGTACTTC. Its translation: CASSPGQGYEQYF.

CDR3: CASSSPWGGTYEQYF. The CDR3 bases are TGTGCCAGCAGTTCGCCGTGGGGGGGCACGTACGAGCAGTACTTC. The V and J genes are TRBV28 and TRBJ2-7, with D perhaps matching TRBD2 (7 bases). Trimming took off 4 bases at V and 4 bases at J, with 17 bases between the two ends. CDR1 is MDHEN, CDR2 SYDVKM, per germline. The CDR3 covers 15 residues. Using reference TRBV28 and TRBJ2-7 for the parts outside the CDR3, the full variable domain is DVKVTQSSRYLVKRTGEKVFLECVQDMDHENMFWYRQDPGLGLRLIYFSYDVKMKEKGDIPEGYSVSREKKERFSLILESASTNQTSMYLCASSSPWGGTYEQYFGPGTRLTVT.

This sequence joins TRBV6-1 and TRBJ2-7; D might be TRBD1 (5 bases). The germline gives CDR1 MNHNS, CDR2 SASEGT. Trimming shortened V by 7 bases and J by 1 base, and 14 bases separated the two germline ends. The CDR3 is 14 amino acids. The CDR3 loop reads CASTVGVVSYEQYF. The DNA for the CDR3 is TGTGCCAGCACGGTAGGGGTGGTATCCTACGAGCAGTACTTC.

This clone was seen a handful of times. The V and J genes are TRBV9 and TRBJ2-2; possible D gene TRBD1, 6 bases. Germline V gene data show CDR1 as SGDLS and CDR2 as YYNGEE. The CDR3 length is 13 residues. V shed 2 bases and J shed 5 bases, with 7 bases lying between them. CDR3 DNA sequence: TGTGCCAGCAGCGTTACAGGGACCGGGGAGCTGTTTTTT. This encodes CASSVTGTGELFF.

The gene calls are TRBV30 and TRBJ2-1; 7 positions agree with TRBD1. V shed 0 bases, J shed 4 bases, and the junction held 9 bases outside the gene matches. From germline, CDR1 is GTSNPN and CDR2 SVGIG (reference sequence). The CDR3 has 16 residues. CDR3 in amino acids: CAWSVPTGVAYNEQFF. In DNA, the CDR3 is TGTGCCTGGAGTGTACCAACAGGGGTGGCGTACAATGAGCAGTTCTTC.

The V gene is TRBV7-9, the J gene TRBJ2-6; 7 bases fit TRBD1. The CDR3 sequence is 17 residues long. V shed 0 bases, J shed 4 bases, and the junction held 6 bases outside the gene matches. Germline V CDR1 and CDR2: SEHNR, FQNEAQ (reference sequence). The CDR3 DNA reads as TGTGCCAGCAGCTTAGCAAGACAGGGTCGCGGGGCCAACGTCCTGACTTTC. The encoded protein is CASSLARQGRGANVLTF.

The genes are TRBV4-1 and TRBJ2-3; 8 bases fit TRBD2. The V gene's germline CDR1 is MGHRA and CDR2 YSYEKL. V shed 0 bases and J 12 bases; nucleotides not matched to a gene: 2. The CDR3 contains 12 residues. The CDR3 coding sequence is TGCGCCAGCAGCCAAGATCGGGAGGGCCAGTATTTT. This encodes CASSQDREGQYF.

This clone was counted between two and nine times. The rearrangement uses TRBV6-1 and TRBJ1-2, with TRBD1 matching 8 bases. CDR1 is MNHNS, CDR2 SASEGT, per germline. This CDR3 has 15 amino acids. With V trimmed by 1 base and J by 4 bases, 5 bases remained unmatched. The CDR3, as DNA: TGTGCCAGCAGTGAAGGGACAGGGCCCATCTATGGCTACACCTTC. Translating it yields CASSEGTGPIYGYTF.

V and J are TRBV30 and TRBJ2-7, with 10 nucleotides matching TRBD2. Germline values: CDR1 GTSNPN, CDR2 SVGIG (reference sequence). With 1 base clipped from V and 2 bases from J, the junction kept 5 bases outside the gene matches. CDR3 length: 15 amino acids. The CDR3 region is CAWSGGLADPYEQYF. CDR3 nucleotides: TGTGCCTGGAGTGGAGGACTAGCGGACCCCTACGAGCAGTACTTC.